This note documents a single TCR beta chain sequence. Its antigen is still unknown. The sample comes from a study of T cell responses to AZD1222 COVID-19 vaccine. Across the whole study: Samples with a second dose at about 4 or about 12 weeks were pooled together.

Sequenced by immunoSEQ multiplex PCR; TCRdb stores in-frame clones only, minus some. The profile shows 200,000 or so clones, 75% to 90% of them singletons. General study points: Repertoires in all cases were sampled only once the peak T cell response had passed. Within unmutated variant regions lay the reported targets of nearly half of spike-specific TCRs.

This CDR3 spans 12 amino acids. The V gene lost 3 bases and the J gene lost 3 bases, with 6 bases spanning the gap. The chain uses TRBV12-3 or TRBV12-4 and TRBJ2-7; D gene ambiguous. This TCR was sampled from an adult in good health. The input for sequencing was peripheral blood, taken on day 0 of AZD1222 vaccination. The CDR3 loop is CASSFPSYEQYF. The CDR3, as DNA: TGTGCCAGCAGTTTTCCGAGCTACGAGCAGTACTTC.